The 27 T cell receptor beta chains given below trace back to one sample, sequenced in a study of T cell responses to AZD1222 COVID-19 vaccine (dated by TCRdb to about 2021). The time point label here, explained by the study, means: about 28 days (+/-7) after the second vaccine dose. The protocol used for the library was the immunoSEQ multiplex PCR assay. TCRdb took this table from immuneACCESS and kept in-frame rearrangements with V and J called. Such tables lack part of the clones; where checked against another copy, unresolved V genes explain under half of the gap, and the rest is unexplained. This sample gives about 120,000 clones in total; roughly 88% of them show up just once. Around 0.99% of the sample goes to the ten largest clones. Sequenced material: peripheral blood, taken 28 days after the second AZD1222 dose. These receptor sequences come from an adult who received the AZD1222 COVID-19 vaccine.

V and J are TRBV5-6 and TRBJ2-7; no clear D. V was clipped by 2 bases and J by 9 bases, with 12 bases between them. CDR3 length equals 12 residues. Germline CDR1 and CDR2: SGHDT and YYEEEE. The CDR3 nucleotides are TGTGCCAGCAGCTTAGCCGTGGCGAGGCAGTACTTC. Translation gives CASSLAVARQYF. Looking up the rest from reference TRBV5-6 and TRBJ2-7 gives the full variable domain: DAGVTQSPTHLIKTRGQQVTLRCSPKSGHDTVSWYQQALGQGPQFIFQYYEEEERQRGNFPDRFSGHQFPNYSSELNVNALLLGDSALYLCASSLAVARQYFGPGTRLTVT.

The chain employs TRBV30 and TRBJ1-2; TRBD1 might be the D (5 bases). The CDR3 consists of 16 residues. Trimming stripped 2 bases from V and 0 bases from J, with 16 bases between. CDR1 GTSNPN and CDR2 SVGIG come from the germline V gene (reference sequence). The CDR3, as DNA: TGTGCCTGGAGTCCCACTTCGACAGCTTCTAACTATGGCTACACCTTC. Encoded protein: CAWSPTSTASNYGYTF.

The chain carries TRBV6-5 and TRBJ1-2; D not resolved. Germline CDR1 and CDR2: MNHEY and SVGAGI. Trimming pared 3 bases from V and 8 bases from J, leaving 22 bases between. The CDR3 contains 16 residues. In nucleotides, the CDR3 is TGTGCCAGCAGTTATCCCGGACGTCCCCTTTACGAGGGCTACACCTTC. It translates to CASSYPGRPLYEGYTF.

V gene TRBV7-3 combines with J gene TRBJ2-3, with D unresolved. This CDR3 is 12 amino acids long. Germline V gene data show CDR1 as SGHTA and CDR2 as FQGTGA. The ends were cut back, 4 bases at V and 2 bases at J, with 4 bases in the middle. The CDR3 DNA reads TGTGCCAGCAGCTCCTACACAGATACGCAGTATTTT. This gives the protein CASSSYTDTQYF. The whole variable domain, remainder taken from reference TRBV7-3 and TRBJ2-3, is GAGVSQTPSNKVTEKGKYVELRCDPISGHTALYWYRQSLGQGPEFLIYFQGTGAADDSGLPNDRFFAVRPEGSVSTLKIQRTERGDSAVYLCASSSYTDTQYFGPGTRLTVL.

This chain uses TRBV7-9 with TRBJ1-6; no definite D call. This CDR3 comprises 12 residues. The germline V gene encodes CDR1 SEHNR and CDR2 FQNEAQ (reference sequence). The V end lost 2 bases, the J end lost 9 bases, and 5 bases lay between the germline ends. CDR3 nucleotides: TGTGCCAGCAGCTTAAGCAGTTCACCCCTCCACTTT. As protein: CASSLSSSPLHF.

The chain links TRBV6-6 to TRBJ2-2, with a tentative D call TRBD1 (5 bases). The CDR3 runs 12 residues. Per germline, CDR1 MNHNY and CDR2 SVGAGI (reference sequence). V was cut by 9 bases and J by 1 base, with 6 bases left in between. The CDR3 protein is CASRGNTGELFF. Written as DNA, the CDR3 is TGTGCCAGTAGGGGGAACACCGGGGAGCTGTTTTTT.

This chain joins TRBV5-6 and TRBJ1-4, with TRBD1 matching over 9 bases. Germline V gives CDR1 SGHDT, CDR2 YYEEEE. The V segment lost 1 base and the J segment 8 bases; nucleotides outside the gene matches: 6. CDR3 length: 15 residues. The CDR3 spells CASSLMGQGSEKLFF. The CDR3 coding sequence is TGTGCCAGCAGCTTGATGGGACAGGGATCGGAAAAACTGTTTTTT.

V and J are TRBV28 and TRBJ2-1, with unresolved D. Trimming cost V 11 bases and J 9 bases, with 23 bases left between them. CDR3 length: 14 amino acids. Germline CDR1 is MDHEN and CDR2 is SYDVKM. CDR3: CAAGRASHQVEQFF. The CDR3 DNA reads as TGTGCCGCAGGCCGGGCCAGCCATCAGGTTGAGCAGTTCTTC.

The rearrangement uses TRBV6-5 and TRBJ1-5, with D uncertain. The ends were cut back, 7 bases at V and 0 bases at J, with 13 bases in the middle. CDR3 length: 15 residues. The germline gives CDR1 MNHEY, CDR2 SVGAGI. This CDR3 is CASTLAENSNQPQHF. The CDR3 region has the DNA TGTGCCAGCACTTTGGCGGAGAATAGCAATCAGCCCCAGCATTTT.

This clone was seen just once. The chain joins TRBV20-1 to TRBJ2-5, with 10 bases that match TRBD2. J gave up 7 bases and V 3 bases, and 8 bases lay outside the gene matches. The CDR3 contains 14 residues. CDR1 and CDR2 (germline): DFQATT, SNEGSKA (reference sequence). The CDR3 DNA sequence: TGCAGTGCTAGTCCCCTAGCGGGAGATGTGACCCAGTACTTC. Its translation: CSASPLAGDVTQYF.

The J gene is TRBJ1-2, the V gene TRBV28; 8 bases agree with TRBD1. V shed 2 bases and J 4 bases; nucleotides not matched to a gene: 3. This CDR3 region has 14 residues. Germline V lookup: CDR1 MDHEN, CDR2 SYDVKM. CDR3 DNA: TGTGCCAGCAGTTTAACAGGGGGTATCTATGGCTACACCTTC. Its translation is CASSLTGGIYGYTF.

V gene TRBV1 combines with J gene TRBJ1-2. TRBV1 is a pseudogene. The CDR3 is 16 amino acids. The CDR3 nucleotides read TGCACCAGCAGCCATGTCCAGAGGCGTATAAACTATGGCTACACCTTC. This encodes CTSSHVQRRINYGYTF.

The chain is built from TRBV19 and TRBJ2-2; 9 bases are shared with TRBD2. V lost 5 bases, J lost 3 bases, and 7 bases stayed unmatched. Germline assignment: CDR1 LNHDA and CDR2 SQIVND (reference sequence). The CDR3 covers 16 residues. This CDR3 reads CASSWAGGPYTGELFF. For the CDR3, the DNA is TGTGCCAGTAGTTGGGCGGGAGGGCCCTACACCGGGGAGCTGTTTTTT. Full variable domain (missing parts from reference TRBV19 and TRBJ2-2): DGGITQSPKYLFRKEGQNVTLSCEQNLNHDAMYWYRQDPGQGLRLIYYSQIVNDFQKGDIAEGYSVSREKKESFPLTVTSAQKNPTAFYLCASSWAGGPYTGELFFGEGSRLTVL.

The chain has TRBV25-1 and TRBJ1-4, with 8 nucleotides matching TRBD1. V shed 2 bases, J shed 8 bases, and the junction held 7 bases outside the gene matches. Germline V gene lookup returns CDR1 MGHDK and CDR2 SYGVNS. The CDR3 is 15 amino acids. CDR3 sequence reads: CASSEGRTGPEKLFF. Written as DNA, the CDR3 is TGTGCCAGCAGTGAAGGCCGGACAGGGCCAGAAAAACTGTTTTTT.

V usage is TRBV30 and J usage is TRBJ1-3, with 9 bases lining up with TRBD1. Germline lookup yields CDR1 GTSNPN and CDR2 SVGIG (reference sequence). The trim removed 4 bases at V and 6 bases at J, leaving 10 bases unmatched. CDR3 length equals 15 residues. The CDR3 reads CAWTLMGQGENTIYF. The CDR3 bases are TGTGCCTGGACACTTATGGGACAGGGAGAAAACACCATATATTTT. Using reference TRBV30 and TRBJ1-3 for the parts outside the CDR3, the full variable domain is SQTIHQWPATLVQPVGSPLSLECTVEGTSNPNLYWYRQAAGRGLQLLFYSVGIGQISSEVPQNLSASRPQDRQFILSSKKLLLSDSGFYLCAWTLMGQGENTIYFGEGSWLTVV.

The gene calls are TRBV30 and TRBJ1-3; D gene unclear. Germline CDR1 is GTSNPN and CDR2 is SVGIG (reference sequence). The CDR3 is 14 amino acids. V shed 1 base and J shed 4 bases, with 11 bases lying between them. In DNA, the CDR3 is TGTGCCTGGAGTGACCTCGGAGGGGGAAACACCATATATTTT. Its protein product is CAWSDLGGGNTIYF. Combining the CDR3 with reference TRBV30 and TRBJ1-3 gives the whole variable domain SQTIHQWPATLVQPVGSPLSLECTVEGTSNPNLYWYRQAAGRGLQLLFYSVGIGQISSEVPQNLSASRPQDRQFILSSKKLLLSDSGFYLCAWSDLGGGNTIYFGEGSWLTVV.

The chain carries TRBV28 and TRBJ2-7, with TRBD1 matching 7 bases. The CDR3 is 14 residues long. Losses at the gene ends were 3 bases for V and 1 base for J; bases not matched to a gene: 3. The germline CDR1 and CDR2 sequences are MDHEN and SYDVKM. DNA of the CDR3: TGTGCCAGCAGTTTTTGGGGACAGTCCTACGAGCAGTACTTC. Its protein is CASSFWGQSYEQYF. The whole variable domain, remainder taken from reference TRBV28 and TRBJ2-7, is DVKVTQSSRYLVKRTGEKVFLECVQDMDHENMFWYRQDPGLGLRLIYFSYDVKMKEKGDIPEGYSVSREKKERFSLILESASTNQTSMYLCASSFWGQSYEQYFGPGTRLTVT.

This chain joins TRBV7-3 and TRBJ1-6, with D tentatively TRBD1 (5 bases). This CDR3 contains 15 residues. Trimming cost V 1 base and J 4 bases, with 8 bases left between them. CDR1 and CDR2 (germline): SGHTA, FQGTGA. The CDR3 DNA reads TGTGCCAGCAGCTTAATGGGGGGGTATAATTCACCCCTCCACTTT. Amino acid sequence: CASSLMGGYNSPLHF.

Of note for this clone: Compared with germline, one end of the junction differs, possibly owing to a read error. CDR3: CASSPGLAGGPSYEQYF. The CDR3 DNA reads TGTGCTAGCAGCCCCGGACTAGCGGGGGGTCCCTCATACGAGCAGTACTTC. This sequence joins TRBV7-7 and TRBJ2-7; 14 bases are shared with TRBD2. There are 17 residues in the CDR3. CDR1 and CDR2 (germline): SSHAT, FNYEAQ (reference sequence).

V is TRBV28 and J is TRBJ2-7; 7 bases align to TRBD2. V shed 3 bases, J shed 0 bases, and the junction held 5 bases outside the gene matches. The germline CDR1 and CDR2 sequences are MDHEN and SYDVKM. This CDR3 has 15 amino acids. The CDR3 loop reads CASSFRDYPSYEQYF. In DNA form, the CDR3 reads TGTGCCAGCAGTTTCCGGGACTACCCCTCCTACGAGCAGTACTTC.

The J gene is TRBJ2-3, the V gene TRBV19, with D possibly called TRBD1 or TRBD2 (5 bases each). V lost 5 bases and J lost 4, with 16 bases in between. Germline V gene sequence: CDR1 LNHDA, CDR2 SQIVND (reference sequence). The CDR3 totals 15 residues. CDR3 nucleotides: TGTGCCAGTAGTCTTGTTTCTTGGGGGTCAGATACGCAGTATTTT. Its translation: CASSLVSWGSDTQYF.

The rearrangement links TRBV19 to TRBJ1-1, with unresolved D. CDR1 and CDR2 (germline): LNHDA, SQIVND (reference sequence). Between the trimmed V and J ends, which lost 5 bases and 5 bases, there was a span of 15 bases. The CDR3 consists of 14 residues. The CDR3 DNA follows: TGTGCCAGTAGTGTTGCGGTCCACCGGACTGAAGCTTTCTTT. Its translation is CASSVAVHRTEAFF.

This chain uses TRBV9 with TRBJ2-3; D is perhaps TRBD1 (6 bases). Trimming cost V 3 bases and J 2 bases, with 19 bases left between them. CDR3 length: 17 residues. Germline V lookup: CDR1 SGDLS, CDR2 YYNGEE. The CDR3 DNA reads TGTGCCAGCAGCGCCACCCGGACAGTCAGCTACACAGATACGCAGTATTTT. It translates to CASSATRTVSYTDTQYF.

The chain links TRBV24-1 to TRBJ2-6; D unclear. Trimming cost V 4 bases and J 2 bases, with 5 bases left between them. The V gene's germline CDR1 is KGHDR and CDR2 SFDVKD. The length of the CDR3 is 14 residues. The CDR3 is CATSDATGANVLTF. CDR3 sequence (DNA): TGTGCCACCAGTGACGCTACTGGGGCCAACGTCCTGACTTTC.

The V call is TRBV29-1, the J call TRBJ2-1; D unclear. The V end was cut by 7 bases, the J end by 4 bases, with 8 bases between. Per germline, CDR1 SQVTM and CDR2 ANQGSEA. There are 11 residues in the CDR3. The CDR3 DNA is TGCAGCGGTAACTGGTACAATGAGCAGTTCTTC. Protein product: CSGNWYNEQFF.

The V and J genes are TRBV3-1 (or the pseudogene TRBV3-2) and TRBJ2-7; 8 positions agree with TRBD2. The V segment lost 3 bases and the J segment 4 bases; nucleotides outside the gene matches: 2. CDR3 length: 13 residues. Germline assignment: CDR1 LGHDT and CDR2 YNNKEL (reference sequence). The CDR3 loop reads CASSQPSGYEQYF. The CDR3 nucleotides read TGTGCCAGCAGCCAGCCTAGCGGGTACGAGCAGTACTTC.

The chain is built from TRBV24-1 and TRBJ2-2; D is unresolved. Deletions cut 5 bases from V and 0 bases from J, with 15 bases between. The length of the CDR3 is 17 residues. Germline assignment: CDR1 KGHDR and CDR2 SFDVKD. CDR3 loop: CATSVSYRDTNTGELFF. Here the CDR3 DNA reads TGTGCCACCAGTGTTAGTTACAGAGACACGAACACCGGGGAGCTGTTTTTT.